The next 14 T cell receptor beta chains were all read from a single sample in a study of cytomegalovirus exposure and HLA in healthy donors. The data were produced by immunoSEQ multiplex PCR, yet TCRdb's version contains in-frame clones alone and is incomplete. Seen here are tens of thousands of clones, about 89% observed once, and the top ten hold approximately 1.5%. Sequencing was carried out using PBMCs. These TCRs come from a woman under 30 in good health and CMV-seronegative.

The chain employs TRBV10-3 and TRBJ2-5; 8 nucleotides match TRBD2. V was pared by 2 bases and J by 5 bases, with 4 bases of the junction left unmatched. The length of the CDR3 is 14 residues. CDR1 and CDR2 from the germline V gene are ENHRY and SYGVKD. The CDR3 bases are TGTGCCATCAGTGAGGGACTAGCAGTCGAGACCCAGTACTTC. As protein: CAISEGLAVETQYF.

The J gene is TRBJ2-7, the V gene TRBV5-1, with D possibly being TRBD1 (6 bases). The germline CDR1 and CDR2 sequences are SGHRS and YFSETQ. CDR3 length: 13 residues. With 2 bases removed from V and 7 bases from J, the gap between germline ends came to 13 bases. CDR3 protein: CASSLNRDGEQYF. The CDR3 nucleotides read TGCGCCAGCAGCTTAAACAGGGATGGTGAGCAGTACTTC.

The CDR3 here is CVSRGSGNTIYF. The CDR3 region has the DNA TGTGTCTCACGAGGTTCTGGAAACACCATATATTTT. The chain employs TRBV28 and TRBJ1-3; no clear D gene. This CDR3 has 12 amino acids. Germline CDR1 and CDR2: MDHEN and SYDVKM.

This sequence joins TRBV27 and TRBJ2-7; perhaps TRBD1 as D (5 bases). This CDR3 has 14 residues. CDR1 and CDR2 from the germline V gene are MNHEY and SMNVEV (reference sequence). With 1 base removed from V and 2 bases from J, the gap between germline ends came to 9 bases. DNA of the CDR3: TGTGCCAGCAGTTTATTCCAGGGTCCCTACGAGCAGTACTTC. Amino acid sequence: CASSLFQGPYEQYF.

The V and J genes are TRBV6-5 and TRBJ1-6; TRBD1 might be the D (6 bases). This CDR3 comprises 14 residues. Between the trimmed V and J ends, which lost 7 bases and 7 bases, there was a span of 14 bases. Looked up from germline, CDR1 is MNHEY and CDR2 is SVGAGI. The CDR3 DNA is TGTGCCAGCAACGCCCCAGGACAGAATTCACCCCTCCACTTT. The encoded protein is CASNAPGQNSPLHF.

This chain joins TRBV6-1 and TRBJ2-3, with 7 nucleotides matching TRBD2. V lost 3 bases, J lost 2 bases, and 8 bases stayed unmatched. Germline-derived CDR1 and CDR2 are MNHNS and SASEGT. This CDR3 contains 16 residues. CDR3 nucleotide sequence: TGTGCCAGCAGTGACCTAAGCGGGACCGCCACAGATACGCAGTATTTT. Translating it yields CASSDLSGTATDTQYF.

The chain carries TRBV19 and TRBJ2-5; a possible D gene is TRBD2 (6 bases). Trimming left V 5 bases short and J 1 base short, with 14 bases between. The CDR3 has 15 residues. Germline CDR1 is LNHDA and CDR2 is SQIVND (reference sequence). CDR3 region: CASSSRRRAQETQYF. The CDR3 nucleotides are TGTGCCAGTAGTTCTAGACGGAGGGCCCAAGAGACCCAGTACTTC.

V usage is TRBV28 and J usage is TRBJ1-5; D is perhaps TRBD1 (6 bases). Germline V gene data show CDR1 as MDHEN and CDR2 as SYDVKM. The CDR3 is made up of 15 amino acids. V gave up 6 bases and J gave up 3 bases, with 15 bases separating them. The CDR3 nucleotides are TGTGCCAGCAGCCCCGGCGAGGGGGACAATCAGCCCCAGCATTTT. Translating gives CASSPGEGDNQPQHF.

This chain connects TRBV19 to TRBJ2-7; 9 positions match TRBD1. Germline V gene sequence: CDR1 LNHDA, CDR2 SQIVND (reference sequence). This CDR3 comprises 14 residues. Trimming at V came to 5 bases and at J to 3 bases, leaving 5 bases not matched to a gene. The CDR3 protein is CASSPGTGLYEQYF. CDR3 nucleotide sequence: TGTGCCAGTAGTCCCGGGACAGGGCTCTACGAGCAGTACTTC.

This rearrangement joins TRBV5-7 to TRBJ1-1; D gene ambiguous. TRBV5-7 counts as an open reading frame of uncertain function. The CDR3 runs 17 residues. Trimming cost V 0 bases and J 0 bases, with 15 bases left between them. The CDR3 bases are TGTGCCAGCAGCTTGGGGTCAGAATTTCGAATGAACACTGAAGCTTTCTTT. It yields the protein CASSLGSEFRMNTEAFF.

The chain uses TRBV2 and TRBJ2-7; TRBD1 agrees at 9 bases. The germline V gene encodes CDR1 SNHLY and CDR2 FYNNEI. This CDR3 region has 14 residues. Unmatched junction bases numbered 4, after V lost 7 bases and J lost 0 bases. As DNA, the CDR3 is TGTGCCAGCACGGACAGGGGAAGCTCCTACGAGCAGTACTTC. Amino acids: CASTDRGSSYEQYF.

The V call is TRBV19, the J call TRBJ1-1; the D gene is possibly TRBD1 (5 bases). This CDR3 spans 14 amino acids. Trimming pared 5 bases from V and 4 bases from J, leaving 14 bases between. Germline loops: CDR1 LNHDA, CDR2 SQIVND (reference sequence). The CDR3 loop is CASSSGREATEAFF. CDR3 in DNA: TGTGCCAGTAGTTCAGGGAGGGAGGCCACTGAAGCTTTCTTT. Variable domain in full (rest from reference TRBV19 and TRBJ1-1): DGGITQSPKYLFRKEGQNVTLSCEQNLNHDAMYWYRQDPGQGLRLIYYSQIVNDFQKGDIAEGYSVSREKKESFPLTVTSAQKNPTAFYLCASSSGREATEAFFGQGTRLTVV.

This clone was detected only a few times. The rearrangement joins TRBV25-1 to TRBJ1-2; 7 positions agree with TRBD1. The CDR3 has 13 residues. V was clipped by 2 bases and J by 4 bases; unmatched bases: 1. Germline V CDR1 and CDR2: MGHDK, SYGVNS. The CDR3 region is CASSEDRVYGYTF. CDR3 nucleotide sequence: TGTGCCAGCAGTGAAGACAGGGTCTATGGCTACACCTTC.

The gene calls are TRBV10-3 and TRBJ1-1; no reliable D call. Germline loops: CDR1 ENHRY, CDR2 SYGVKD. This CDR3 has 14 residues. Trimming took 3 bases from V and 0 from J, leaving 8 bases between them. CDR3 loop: CAISELQVNTEAFF. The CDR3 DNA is TGTGCCATCAGTGAACTTCAAGTGAACACTGAAGCTTTCTTT.